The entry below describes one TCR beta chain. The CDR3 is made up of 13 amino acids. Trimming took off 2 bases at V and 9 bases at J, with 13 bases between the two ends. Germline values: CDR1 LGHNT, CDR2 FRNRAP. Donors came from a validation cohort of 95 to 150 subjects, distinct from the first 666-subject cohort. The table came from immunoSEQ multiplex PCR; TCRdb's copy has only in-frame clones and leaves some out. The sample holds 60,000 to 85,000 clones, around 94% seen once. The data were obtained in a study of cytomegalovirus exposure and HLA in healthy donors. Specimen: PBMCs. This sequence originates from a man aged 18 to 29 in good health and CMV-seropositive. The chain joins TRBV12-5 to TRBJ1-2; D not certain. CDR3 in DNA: TGTGCTAGTGGTTTGTTGGACCCCGGGAGCTACACCTTC. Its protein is CASGLLDPGSYTF.